This TCR beta chain was obtained from a study of blood T cell repertoires in COVID-19. Assay used: immunoSEQ multiplex PCR; TCRdb lists only in-frame clones, some missing. The sample has under 300,000 clones; more than 70% are singletons. CDR1 is SGHVS, CDR2 FNYEAQ, per germline. The CDR3 is 16 residues long. Trimming took 5 bases from V and 0 from J, leaving 14 bases between them. This clonotype was sampled from an elderly man with acute or convalescent COVID-19. The V gene is TRBV7-6, the J gene TRBJ1-3; the D gene is possibly TRBD1 (5 bases). The sequenced sample consisted of peripheral blood. The CDR3 DNA sequence: TGTGCCAGCAGCCGGGGGGGGATCAGCTCTGGAAACACCATATATTTT. It translates to CASSRGGISSGNTIYF.